This T cell receptor beta chain was captured in a study of graft-versus-host responses after intestinal transplantation. Assay: immunoSEQ multiplex PCR; the TCRdb copy retains only in-frame clones and omits some. The sample records 150,000 or so clones, about 93% being singletons. A word on this clone: Its specificity is not known.

The V gene lost 3 bases and the J gene lost 7 bases, with 9 bases spanning the gap. This CDR3 has 12 amino acids. In germline, CDR1 is GTSNPN, CDR2 SVGIG (reference sequence). Sequenced material: unstimulated CD4+ T cells sorted from spleen or lymph node cells, taken before intestinal transplant. This chain joins TRBV30 and TRBJ2-2; perhaps D is TRBD1 or TRBD2 (6 bases each). The receptor was isolated from a human donor who received an intestinal transplant. This CDR3 is CAWRKGGGELFF. Written as DNA, the CDR3 is TGTGCCTGGAGGAAGGGGGGCGGGGAGCTGTTTTTT.